Shown below are 28 T cell receptor beta chains from a single sample sequenced in a study of T cells after posttransplantation cyclophosphamide. Clones were sequenced by immunoSEQ multiplex PCR, and TCRdb holds only the in-frame ones, with some missing. The sample holds approximately 10,000 clones, approximately 87% seen once. Methotrexate plus calcineurin inhibitor accompanied controls' myeloablative marrow transplants; sampling was 1 year later. This sample comprised PBMCs, obtained after an allogeneic stem cell transplant with a calcineurin inhibitor and methotrexate. The receptors here all came from a male patient in his thirties who received an allogeneic stem cell transplant from an unrelated donor, was CMV-positive, and had no GVHD. Part of the T cell pool may stem from the graft donor.

V and J are TRBV27 and TRBJ2-7, with 11 bases matching TRBD2. The CDR3 sequence is 15 residues long. Germline V gene lookup returns CDR1 MNHEY and CDR2 SMNVEV (reference sequence). The trim removed 5 bases at V and 5 bases at J, leaving 8 bases unmatched. CDR3 bases: TGTGCCAGCAGTCCCCTTAGCGGGAGGGCGGACGAGCAGTACTTC. Amino acid sequence: CASSPLSGRADEQYF.

V usage is TRBV30 and J usage is TRBJ1-2, with a possible D match to TRBD1 (5 bases). From germline, CDR1 is GTSNPN and CDR2 SVGIG (reference sequence). CDR3 size: 15 residues. V lost 1 base and J lost 4, with 16 bases in between. CDR3 sequence reads: CAWSARGGVGYGYTF. Written as DNA, the CDR3 is TGTGCCTGGAGTGCCCGGGGAGGGGTCGGCTATGGCTACACCTTC.

This clone was observed once. This CDR3 is CASSTRGVYEQYV. DNA of the CDR3: TGTGCCAGCAGCACCAGGGGGGTTTACGAGCAGTACGTC. The chain employs TRBV7-8 and TRBJ2-7, with D maybe TRBD1 (7 bases). From germline, CDR1 is SGHVS and CDR2 FQNEAQ. Trimming stripped 5 bases from V and 4 bases from J, with 12 bases between. This CDR3 has 13 amino acids.

The V gene is TRBV5-1, the J gene TRBJ1-2; 7 positions agree with TRBD1. CDR3 length: 14 residues. CDR1 is SGHRS, CDR2 YFSETQ, per germline. The V gene end was trimmed by 1 base and the J gene end by 2 bases; junction bases not matched to a gene: 2. As DNA, the CDR3 is TGCGCCAGCAGCTTGTCGGGACAGAACTATGGCTACACCTTC. Protein product: CASSLSGQNYGYTF.

The chain recombines TRBV7-2 with TRBJ1-1; perhaps TRBD1 as D (6 bases). Trimming shortened V by 1 base and J by 1 base, and 10 bases separated the two germline ends. The CDR3 contains 15 residues. Germline CDR1 SGHTA, CDR2 FQGNSA. Here the CDR3 reads CASSLGGRGNTEAFF. Written as DNA, the CDR3 is TGTGCCAGCAGCTTAGGTGGCAGGGGGAACACTGAAGCTTTCTTT.

V usage is TRBV7-2 and J usage is TRBJ2-5, with 10 bases identical to TRBD1. V lost 3 bases to trimming and J lost 4 bases; unmatched junction nucleotides: 2. The CDR3 has 14 residues. Germline loops: CDR1 SGHTA, CDR2 FQGNSA. The CDR3 reads CASSFRTGGETQYF. CDR3 nucleotides: TGTGCCAGCAGCTTCCGGACAGGGGGAGAGACCCAGTACTTC.

The V and J genes are TRBV7-8 and TRBJ1-1; 8 bases agree with TRBD1. The CDR3 is made up of 15 amino acids. CDR1 SGHVS and CDR2 FQNEAQ come from the germline V gene. Trimming at V came to 4 bases and at J to 3 bases, leaving 7 bases not matched to a gene. CDR3 residues: CASSSRETGDTEAFF. CDR3 in DNA: TGTGCCAGCAGCTCTAGGGAGACAGGGGACACTGAAGCTTTCTTT.

V usage is TRBV5-5 and J usage is TRBJ2-5, with D perhaps matching TRBD1 (6 bases). The germline V gene has CDR1 SGHKS and CDR2 YYEKEE (reference sequence). This CDR3 has 16 amino acids. The V gene lost 4 bases and the J gene lost 5 bases, with 21 bases spanning the gap. The CDR3 here is CASSPRDTSPGETQYF. The CDR3 DNA sequence: TGTGCCAGCAGCCCACGGGACACCAGCCCGGGGGAGACCCAGTACTTC.

V gene TRBV28 combines with J gene TRBJ2-4, with TRBD2 matching over 7 bases. Germline CDR1 MDHEN, CDR2 SYDVKM. There are 16 residues in the CDR3. V was pared by 7 bases and J by 0 bases, with 9 bases of the junction left unmatched. The CDR3 nucleotides read TGTGCCAGCACTAGCGGTGAGGGGCTAGCCAAAAACATTCAGTACTTC. This codes for CASTSGEGLAKNIQYF.

On this clone: Other nucleotide sequences in the sample specify the same CDR3. V is TRBV11-2 and J is TRBJ2-1, with a weak D call TRBD1 (5 bases). Germline V lookup: CDR1 SGHAT, CDR2 FQNNGV. Trimming removed 0 bases at V and 13 bases at J, with 7 bases between. The CDR3 has 11 amino acids. The CDR3 reads CASSLDRGQFF. The CDR3 nucleotides read TGTGCCAGCAGCTTAGATAGGGGCCAGTTCTTC.

Regarding this clone: The junction departs from the called germline gene at one end, perhaps through a read error. The chain combines TRBV11-2 with TRBJ2-1, with 10 positions matching TRBD2. CDR3 size: 15 residues. Germline V gives CDR1 SGHAT, CDR2 FQNNGV. In DNA form, the CDR3 reads TGTGCCAGCAGATTAGCGGGAGGCCCCTACAATGAGCAGTTCTTC. This translates into CASRLAGGPYNEQFF.

This clone was counted a single time. V is TRBV11-2 and J is TRBJ2-1; possibly TRBD1 for D (5 bases). CDR1 and CDR2 from the germline V gene are SGHAT and FQNNGV. V lost 8 bases, J lost 1 base, and 6 bases lay in between. The CDR3 spans 12 residues. The CDR3 loop reads CASGASYNEQFF. Written as DNA, the CDR3 is TGTGCCAGCGGGGCTTCCTACAATGAGCAGTTCTTC.

The rearrangement joins TRBV28 to TRBJ2-7; 9 bases are shared with TRBD1. Germline CDR1 reads MDHEN; CDR2 reads SYDVKM. This CDR3 is built from 13 residues. The ends lost 7 bases at V and 4 bases at J; junction bases unmatched: 5. CDR3 residues: CASTLTGGYEQYF. Written as DNA, the CDR3 is TGTGCCAGCACTCTGACAGGGGGGTACGAGCAGTACTTC.

This sequence joins TRBV29-1 and TRBJ1-2, with TRBD1 matching 8 bases. CDR1 is SQVTM and CDR2 is ANQGSEA in the germline V gene. The CDR3 has 12 residues. Unmatched junction bases numbered 7, after V lost 7 bases and J lost 6 bases. CDR3 residues: CSAVDRGDGYTF. The DNA of the CDR3 is TGCAGCGCCGTCGACAGGGGAGATGGCTACACCTTC.

The chain is built from TRBV28 and TRBJ2-2; perhaps TRBD2 as D (7 bases). CDR3 length equals 19 residues. The germline CDR1 and CDR2 sequences are MDHEN and SYDVKM. Trimming removed 7 bases from V and 3 bases from J, with 27 bases in between. The CDR3 protein is CASTEQKGRDKGYTGELFF. In DNA form, the CDR3 reads TGTGCCAGCACCGAACAGAAAGGGAGGGACAAGGGTTACACCGGGGAGCTGTTTTTT. The whole variable domain, filled in from reference TRBV28 and TRBJ2-2, reads DVKVTQSSRYLVKRTGEKVFLECVQDMDHENMFWYRQDPGLGLRLIYFSYDVKMKEKGDIPEGYSVSREKKERFSLILESASTNQTSMYLCASTEQKGRDKGYTGELFFGEGSRLTVL.

The chain is built from TRBV9 and TRBJ2-7; TRBD2 aligns across 8 bases. The V and J ends lost 4 bases and 4 bases, in that order; junction bases with no gene match: 7. The germline V gene has CDR1 SGDLS and CDR2 YYNGEE. This CDR3 is 14 amino acids long. CDR3 nucleotide sequence: TGTGCCAGCAGCCCAGGGACTAGTCCGTACGAGCAGTACTTC. This encodes CASSPGTSPYEQYF.

With respect to this clone: At one end, the junction sequence differs from germline, possibly due to a read error. The CDR3 DNA sequence: TGTGCCAGCAGCCTAGACAGAAATCAGCCCCAGCATTTT. Translated: CASSLDRNQPQHF. V usage is TRBV11-2 and J usage is TRBJ1-5, with D possibly TRBD1 on 5 matching bases. The length of the CDR3 is 13 residues. Germline V CDR1 and CDR2: SGHAT, FQNNGV.

The chain combines TRBV4-1 with TRBJ2-7; 9 bases match TRBD1. V trimming: 3 bases; J trimming: 1 base; junction bases outside the gene matches: 4. Germline values: CDR1 MGHRA, CDR2 YSYEKL. The CDR3 is 15 residues long. The DNA of the CDR3 is TGCGCCAGCAGCCAGGGACAGGGTGAATCCTACGAGCAGTACTTC. It is translated as CASSQGQGESYEQYF.

This clone was seen a handful of times. This rearrangement joins TRBV5-1 to TRBJ2-7, with D perhaps TRBD2 (6 bases). CDR1 SGHRS and CDR2 YFSETQ come from the germline V gene. The CDR3 is made up of 13 amino acids. Deletions cut 4 bases from V and 2 bases from J, with 10 bases between. CDR3 in DNA: TGCGCCAGCAGCCCGGGACTGACCTACGAGCAGTACGTC. Translating it yields CASSPGLTYEQYV.

This CDR3 reads CASSTLGYEQYF. The CDR3 nucleotides are TGTGCCAGCAGCACCCTAGGTTACGAGCAGTACTTC. The genes are TRBV11-3 and TRBJ2-7; D gene ambiguous. Deletions cut 5 bases from V and 4 bases from J, with 9 bases between. CDR3 length: 12 amino acids. Per the germline V gene, CDR1 is SGHNT and CDR2 is YENEEA.

In this sample, this clone turned up once. The rearrangement links TRBV13 to TRBJ2-4; maybe TRBD1 (5 bases). V was pared by 3 bases and J by 5 bases, with 17 bases between. CDR3 length equals 16 residues. Germline-derived CDR1 and CDR2 are PRHDT and FYEKMQ (reference sequence). The CDR3: CASSLGLGREQNIQYF. The CDR3, as DNA: TGTGCCAGCAGCTTGGGGCTGGGCAGGGAACAAAACATTCAGTACTTC.

This chain joins TRBV25-1 and TRBJ2-2; D remains ambiguous. CDR3 length: 15 amino acids. V lost 0 bases and J lost 0, with 5 bases in between. Germline loops: CDR1 MGHDK, CDR2 SYGVNS. The CDR3 DNA sequence: TGTGCCAGCAGTGAATATAGAGCGAACACCGGGGAGCTGTTTTTT. Its translation is CASSEYRANTGELFF.

The chain employs TRBV5-1 and TRBJ1-2, with 10 positions matching TRBD1. With V trimmed by 4 bases and J by 4 bases, 4 bases remained unmatched. The germline gives CDR1 SGHRS, CDR2 YFSETQ. The CDR3 extends over 14 amino acids. CDR3 loop: CASSHRTGGYGYTF. The CDR3 DNA reads TGCGCCAGCAGCCACAGGACAGGGGGCTATGGCTACACCTTC.

This chain links TRBV19 with TRBJ2-7, with 8 bases matching TRBD1. The CDR3 extends over 13 amino acids. Germline CDR1 LNHDA, CDR2 SQIVND (reference sequence). The J segment lost 3 bases and the V segment lost 5 bases, leaving 3 bases of the junction unmatched. The CDR3 here is CASSRDRNYEQYF. CDR3 bases: TGTGCCAGTAGTCGGGACAGGAACTACGAGCAGTACTTC.

CDR3 loop: CASSGQGYEQFF. In DNA form, the CDR3 reads TGTGCCAGCAGTGGACAGGGCTATGAGCAGTTCTTC. The chain links TRBV11-2 to TRBJ2-1; 8 positions agree with TRBD1. The CDR3 is 12 residues long. Germline CDR1 and CDR2: SGHAT and FQNNGV. The trim removed 6 bases at V and 8 bases at J, leaving 3 bases unmatched. Full variable domain (outside the CDR3, taken from reference TRBV11-2 and TRBJ2-1): EAGVAQSPRYKIIEKRQSVAFWCNPISGHATLYWYQQILGQGPKLLIQFQNNGVVDDSQLPKDRFSAERLKGVDSTLKIQPAKLEDSAVYLCASSGQGYEQFFGPGTRLTVL.

The chain joins TRBV6-5 to TRBJ1-1; TRBD1 is a possible D gene (5 bases). The CDR3 is made up of 13 amino acids. The V end lost 4 bases, the J end lost 8 bases, and 14 bases lay between the germline ends. Germline lookup yields CDR1 MNHEY and CDR2 SVGAGI. CDR3: CASSWGRTAEAFF. The CDR3 region has the DNA TGTGCCAGCAGTTGGGGCAGGACGGCGGAAGCTTTCTTT.

CDR3 residues: CASSPDRDRGNTGELFF. CDR3 bases: TGTGCCAGCAGCCCGGACCGGGACAGGGGAAACACCGGGGAGCTGTTTTTT. The genes are TRBV7-3 and TRBJ2-2; TRBD1 matches at 10 bases. Germline V gene lookup returns CDR1 SGHTA and CDR2 FQGTGA. The J segment lost 2 bases and the V segment lost 5 bases, leaving 8 bases of the junction unmatched. The CDR3 sequence is 17 residues long.

This chain connects TRBV6-6 to TRBJ1-1, with 11 bases matching TRBD1. This CDR3 has 14 residues. V was pared by 2 bases and J by 4 bases, with 0 bases of the junction left unmatched. The germline V gene has CDR1 MNHNY and CDR2 SVGAGI (reference sequence). This chain's CDR3 is CASSYGTGGTEAFF. The CDR3 DNA follows: TGTGCCAGCAGTTACGGGACAGGGGGCACTGAAGCTTTCTTT.